One and the same sample provided the 20 T cell receptor beta chains below, sequenced in a study of untreated major depressive disorder. Study-level findings and limits: TRBV05-01 (Vbeta 5.1) usage was higher in CD4+ T cells of depressed patients than controls.

Libraries were prepared by immunoSEQ multiplex PCR; TCRdb keeps only in-frame clonotypes and omits some of them. The sample consists of about 19,000 clones, roughly 90% of them appearing once. These TCRs' antigens remain unknown. Specimen: CD4+ T cells from PBMCs. These TCRs come from a woman in her 40s with major depressive disorder.

In DNA form, the CDR3 reads TGTGCCACCAGCAGAGCAGGCCAGGGGGTCGGGGAGCTGTTTTTT. Its translation is CATSRAGQGVGELFF. The genes are TRBV15 and TRBJ2-2; 7 bases are a match to TRBD1. V gave up 1 base and J gave up 7 bases; unmatched junction bases: 6. CDR1 LNHNV and CDR2 YYDKDF come from the germline V gene (reference sequence). The CDR3 runs to 15 residues.

The rearrangement uses TRBV5-1 and TRBJ2-3; 10 nucleotides agree with TRBD2. The CDR3 covers 17 residues. V dropped 0 bases and J dropped 2; count of bases not matched to a gene: 6. CDR1 and CDR2 (germline): SGHRS, YFSETQ. In nucleotides, the CDR3 is TGCGCCAGCAGCTTGGCGGCTAGCGGGGGAGTCACAGATACGCAGTATTTT. Translating it yields CASSLAASGGVTDTQYF.

The chain carries TRBV7-3 and TRBJ2-7, with D tentatively TRBD1 or TRBD2 (5 bases each). Trimming left V 4 bases short and J 3 bases short, with 10 bases between. Germline V gene data show CDR1 as SGHTA and CDR2 as FQGTGA. CDR3 size: 13 residues. The CDR3 bases are TGTGCCAGCAGCTCGGGACGGTACTACGAGCAGTACTTC. Translation gives CASSSGRYYEQYF. Filled out from reference TRBV7-3 and TRBJ2-7, the complete variable domain reads GAGVSQTPSNKVTEKGKYVELRCDPISGHTALYWYRQSLGQGPEFLIYFQGTGAADDSGLPNDRFFAVRPEGSVSTLKIQRTERGDSAVYLCASSSGRYYEQYFGPGTRLTVT.

The V call is TRBV19, the J call TRBJ2-1; TRBD1 matches at 8 bases. Per the germline V gene, CDR1 is LNHDA and CDR2 is SQIVND (reference sequence). Trimming at V came to 6 bases and at J to 9 bases, leaving 10 bases not matched to a gene. The CDR3 has 14 residues. The CDR3 reads CASRRTGSSAEQFF. For the CDR3, the DNA is TGTGCCAGTAGGAGGACAGGGAGTAGCGCTGAGCAGTTCTTC. The whole variable domain, filled in from reference TRBV19 and TRBJ2-1, reads DGGITQSPKYLFRKEGQNVTLSCEQNLNHDAMYWYRQDPGQGLRLIYYSQIVNDFQKGDIAEGYSVSREKKESFPLTVTSAQKNPTAFYLCASRRTGSSAEQFFGPGTRLTVL.

The CDR3 sequence is CASSRGGVNYGYTF. CDR3 bases: TGTGCCAGCAGCCGCGGAGGGGTAAACTATGGCTACACCTTC. The rearrangement links TRBV6-5 to TRBJ1-2; possibly TRBD1 for D (5 bases). The CDR3 sequence is 14 residues long. Trimming shortened V by 6 bases and J by 2 bases, and 13 bases separated the two germline ends. CDR1 and CDR2 from the germline V gene are MNHEY and SVGAGI.

The chain has TRBV5-5 and TRBJ2-5, with 8 nucleotides matching TRBD2. The CDR3 contains 15 residues. Trimming removed 0 bases from V and 7 bases from J; junction bases left unmatched: 8. Germline lookup yields CDR1 SGHKS and CDR2 YYEKEE (reference sequence). CDR3 coding DNA: TGTGCCAGCAGCTTGGCGGTAGCGGGGTCGGGGACCCAGTACTTC. Residues: CASSLAVAGSGTQYF.

This clone has a handful of counts. The CDR3 here is CASSVMTSGGLDTQYF. The CDR3 DNA reads as TGTGCCAGCAGCGTCATGACTAGCGGGGGACTAGATACGCAGTATTTT. The rearrangement uses TRBV9 and TRBJ2-3, with 12 nucleotides matching TRBD2. Germline CDR1 SGDLS, CDR2 YYNGEE. This CDR3 comprises 16 residues. After removal of 2 bases from V and 5 bases from J, the junction contained 6 bases not matched to a gene.

The CDR3 protein is CASSQRQGAENEQFF. In DNA, the CDR3 is TGCGCCAGCAGCCAGCGGCAGGGGGCTGAAAATGAGCAGTTCTTC. The gene calls are TRBV4-3 and TRBJ2-1; 8 bases agree with TRBD1. CDR3 size: 15 residues. CDR1 LGHNA and CDR2 YSLEER come from the germline V gene. V lost 3 bases and J lost 7; bases outside the gene matches: 8.

Regarding this clone: The junction shows a germline mismatch at one end, possibly a read error. This rearrangement joins TRBV2 to TRBJ1-1; unclear D gene. CDR1 SNHLY and CDR2 FYNNEI come from the germline V gene. The CDR3 consists of 11 residues. The CDR3 nucleotides are TGTGCCAGCAGTGTTATAGAGAACACCCTCTTT. It yields the protein CASSVIENTLF.

The chain recombines TRBV5-6 with TRBJ2-1, with TRBD2 identical over 7 bases. This CDR3 contains 15 residues. Germline lookup yields CDR1 SGHDT and CDR2 YYEEEE. The V segment lost 4 bases and the J segment 5 bases; nucleotides outside the gene matches: 9. In DNA form, the CDR3 reads TGTGCCAGCAGCCAGTCGGGACTACAGAACAATGAGCAGTTCTTC. Translation gives CASSQSGLQNNEQFF.

The chain uses TRBV6-1 and TRBJ1-1, with D possibly TRBD1 on 6 matching bases. CDR3 length: 15 residues. With 5 bases removed from V and 6 bases from J, the gap between germline ends came to 19 bases. Germline V gene data show CDR1 as MNHNS and CDR2 as SASEGT. The CDR3 region has the DNA TGTGCCAGCAGTCCTCGGTCAGGGGCTGGGGCTGAAGCTTTCTTT. Amino acid sequence: CASSPRSGAGAEAFF.

The chain recombines TRBV29-1 with TRBJ1-2; 7 bases are shared with TRBD1. Per the germline V gene, CDR1 is SQVTM and CDR2 is ANQGSEA. Unmatched junction bases numbered 3, after V lost 6 bases and J lost 2 bases. The CDR3 is made up of 12 amino acids. The CDR3 sequence: CSVDRANYGYTF. CDR3 sequence (DNA): TGCAGCGTAGACAGGGCCAACTATGGCTACACCTTC.

This clone was seen just once. The chain has TRBV10-3 and TRBJ2-1, with D unresolved. The CDR3 is 16 amino acids. In germline, CDR1 is ENHRY, CDR2 SYGVKD. Trimming took off 0 bases at V and 7 bases at J, with 16 bases between the two ends. In nucleotides, the CDR3 is TGTGCCATCAGTGAGTCGCCGGCGGCCAGAAGGAATGAGCAGTTCTTC. Its protein is CAISESPAARRNEQFF.

This sequence joins TRBV5-1 and TRBJ2-3; 14 bases fit TRBD2. J lost 5 bases, V lost 0 bases, and 2 bases had no gene match. Looked up from germline, CDR1 is SGHRS and CDR2 is YFSETQ. The CDR3 contains 16 residues. The CDR3 coding sequence is TGCGCCAGCAGCTTGGGAGGGACTAGCGGGAGAGATACGCAGTATTTT. Its protein is CASSLGGTSGRDTQYF.

The rearrangement links TRBV6-6 to TRBJ1-2, with D hard to call. V lost 6 bases and J 1 base, leaving 15 bases between the germline ends. The V gene's germline CDR1 is MNHNY and CDR2 SVGAGI (reference sequence). The CDR3 runs 15 residues. CDR3 amino acids: CASSTRTELNYGYTF. For the CDR3, the DNA is TGTGCCAGCAGCACGAGGACGGAGCTTAACTATGGCTACACCTTC.

This clone is a singleton in its sample. The chain carries TRBV18 and TRBJ2-2; a weak D match, TRBD2 (5 bases). Germline assignment: CDR1 KGHSH and CDR2 LQKENI. This CDR3 is built from 17 residues. Trimming left V 3 bases short and J 0 bases short, with 14 bases between. DNA for the CDR3: TGTGCCAGCTCACCCACTCGACTAAACGCGAACACCGGGGAGCTGTTTTTT. Amino acids: CASSPTRLNANTGELFF. The full variable domain, completed using reference TRBV18 and TRBJ2-2, is NAGVMQNPRHLVRRRGQEARLRCSPMKGHSHVYWYRQLPEEGLKFMVYLQKENIIDESGMPKERFSAEFPKEGPSILRIQQVVRGDSAAYFCASSPTRLNANTGELFFGEGSRLTVL.

The gene calls are TRBV25-1 and TRBJ1-2, with 9 bases that match TRBD1. The J segment lost 8 bases and the V segment lost 8 bases, leaving 6 bases of the junction unmatched. The CDR3 runs 12 residues. Germline V lookup: CDR1 MGHDK, CDR2 SYGVNS. CDR3 nucleotides: TGTGCCAGCTGGGGGGACAGGGAGGGCTACACCTTC. It codes for CASWGDREGYTF.

This clone was observed once. The V and J genes are TRBV4-2 and TRBJ1-2, with 7 bases that match TRBD1. CDR1 and CDR2 (germline): LGHNA, YNFKEQ. V shed 0 bases, J shed 6 bases, and the junction held 10 bases outside the gene matches. The CDR3 runs to 16 residues. The CDR3 nucleotides read TGTGCCAGCAGCCAAGACCAGCCGAGACAGGGTCATGGCTACACCTTC. It encodes CASSQDQPRQGHGYTF.

V is TRBV2 and J is TRBJ1-1, with D perhaps matching TRBD1 (5 bases). The CDR3 contains 13 residues. The germline V gene encodes CDR1 SNHLY and CDR2 FYNNEI. Trimming cost V 7 bases and J 6 bases, with 15 bases left between them. The CDR3 coding sequence is TGTGCCAGCACCGGGGGAGGGGACCCTGAAGCTTTCTTT. Its translation: CASTGGGDPEAFF.

The chain employs TRBV11-3 and TRBJ2-1; D remains ambiguous. The germline V and J ends were trimmed by 5 bases and 8 bases, with 22 bases remaining between them. The germline CDR1 and CDR2 sequences are SGHNT and YENEEA. The CDR3 is made up of 16 amino acids. In DNA form, the CDR3 reads TGTGCCAGCAGCATCGCCCCCGGGCCCACCGGCGATGAGCAGTTCTTC. Protein: CASSIAPGPTGDEQFF.